The rows below give T cell receptor beta chains drawn from one sample of a study of blood T cells in healthy people across ages. MiXCR was run by TCRdb on the 5' RACE reads, yielding one entry per CDR3 protein. Here the sample spans hundreds of thousands of distinct CDR3 sequences, around 40% being singletons. Material for sequencing was blood. The receptors originated from a woman in her fifties or sixties in good health. CDR3s include the opening cysteine and the closing phenylalanine or tryptophan. A D gene is named only where the DNA matches it firmly. Rows give clone size only sometimes, using once, few, many, or a class for an expanded clone.

TRBJ1-2,NA,TRBV2,NA,TGTGCCAGCAGTGAGAGCGGCTCCGTTACTGGCTACACCTTC,CASSESGSVTGYTF
TRBJ2-1,NA,TRBV5-6,NA,TGTGCCAGCAGCTTGGAACTGAATGAGCAGTTCTTC,CASSLELNEQFF
TRBJ2-7,NA,TRBV2,NA,TGTGCCAGCAGTGGGTCGCGGGGAATTATCTACGAGCAGTACTTC,CASSGSRGIIYEQYF
TRBJ2-3,TRBD1,TRBV6-1,NA,TGTGCCAGCAGTGAGGACAGGGGTTGGAGAGATACGCAGTATTTT,CASSEDRGWRDTQYF
TRBJ1-2,NA,TRBV29-1,many,TGCAGCGTTAACAGGGATGGCTACACCTTC,CSVNRDGYTF
TRBJ2-1,NA,TRBV7-2,NA,TGTGCCAGCAGCTTAGGTTGGGTAAATGAGCAGTTCTTC,CASSLGWVNEQFF
TRBJ2-4,NA,TRBV4-3,NA,TGCGCCAGCAGCCAAGGAGGCGGGGCCGGGGAAAACATTCAGTACTTC,CASSQGGGAGENIQYF
TRBJ1-5,NA,TRBV19,NA,TGTGCCAGTAGTATTGCTGGATACAATCAGCCCCAGCATTTT,CASSIAGYNQPQHF
TRBJ2-5,NA,TRBV12-3/TRBV12-4,once,TGTGCCAGCAGCTGGGGGCAAAAAGAGACCCAGTACTTC,CASSWGQKETQYF
TRBJ2-5,NA,TRBV7-2,NA,TGTGCCAGCAGCTTCATCGCGGGGCCCCAAGAGACCCAGTACTTC,CASSFIAGPQETQYF
TRBJ2-1,NA,TRBV20-1,NA,TGCAGTGCTATTGACAACAGGGTGGGTGAGCAGTTCTTC,CSAIDNRVGEQFF
TRBJ2-7,TRBD2,TRBV7-8,NA,TGTGCCAGCAGCCAGGGACTAGCGGGAGTCTTATACGAGCAGTACTTC,CASSQGLAGVLYEQYF
TRBJ2-3,TRBD2,TRBV7-2,NA,TGTGCCAGCAGCTCCGGACTAGCGGGAGGGCGGGATACGCAGTATTTT,CASSSGLAGGRDTQYF
TRBJ2-1,TRBD2,TRBV9,NA,TGTGCCAGCAGCGATACTAGCGGGGGGTACAATGAGCAGTTCTTC,CASSDTSGGYNEQFF
TRBJ2-1,NA,TRBV7-9,few,TGTGCCAGCAGCTTAGCGGACAGCCGCGCCTACAATGAGCAGTTCTTC,CASSLADSRAYNEQFF
TRBJ1-2,TRBD1,TRBV12-3/TRBV12-4,NA,TGTGCCAGCACTTATCAGGGGGCGCCAAGAGATGGCTACACCTTC,CASTYQGAPRDGYTF
TRBJ1-2,NA,TRBV29-1,few,TGCAGCGTTTCATCACAAAGGGACACTGGCTACACCTTC,CSVSSQRDTGYTF
TRBJ1-3,NA,TRBV3-1,NA,TGTGCCAGCAGCCAAGAATACTCTGGAAACACCATATATTTT,CASSQEYSGNTIYF
TRBJ2-1,TRBD2,TRBV4-2,once,TGTGCCAGCAGCCCGTCGGGACTAGATTTAACGGTCGATGAGCAGTTCTTC,CASSPSGLDLTVDEQFF
TRBJ2-7,TRBD2,TRBV12-3/TRBV12-4,NA,TGTGCCAGCAGTGACCCAGCGGGGGGGTACTATGAGCAGTACTTC,CASSDPAGGYYEQYF
TRBJ2-1,TRBD2,TRBV20-1,NA,TGCAGTGCTAGAACATCTAGCGGGGGAAATATCTACAATGAGCAGTTCTTC,CSARTSSGGNIYNEQFF
TRBJ1-5,TRBD1,TRBV10-3,few,TGTGCCATCAGTGATCAGGGGGCAGCTCAGCCCCAGCATTTT,CAISDQGAAQPQHF
TRBJ2-5,NA,TRBV20-1,NA,TGCAGTGCTAGAGCTACTTCTCAAGAGACCCAGTACTTC,CSARATSQETQYF
TRBJ1-1,TRBD1,TRBV6-6,NA,TGTGCCAGCAGTTACAGATCGACAGGGAGTCTTCGCGAAGCTTTCTTT,CASSYRSTGSLREAFF
TRBJ2-1,NA,TRBV7-2,few,TGTGCCAGCAGCCTCCACGGCAGGGTGAGAGACAATGAGCAGTTCTTC,CASSLHGRVRDNEQFF
TRBJ2-7,TRBD2,TRBV7-2,many,TGTGCCAGCAGCTTAGAGCGCGGTAGCGGGAGGGTTAGCTCCTACGAGCAGTACTTC,CASSLERGSGRVSSYEQYF
TRBJ2-5,TRBD1,TRBV10-3,many,TGTGCCATCAGTAGAACCCAGGGACAGGGTGGAGAGACCCAGTACTTC,CAISRTQGQGGETQYF
TRBJ1-1,NA,TRBV3-1,few,TGTGCCAGCAGCCCGGCAGGTAACGCTGAAGCTTTCTTT,CASSPAGNAEAFF